The clone carrying this T cell receptor beta chain came up a few times. What it binds is not known. Via MiXCR, TCRdb re-called the RT-PCR reads, giving one row per CDR3 protein. Counted here are more than 450,000 distinct CDR3 sequences, approximately 7.6% occurring once; the ten biggest clones make up over 10%. This sample stems from a study of response to subunit inactivated influenza vaccine. Study findings and constraints: Authors suggested seasonal influenza vaccinations each recruit few new T cells.

Germline V CDR1 and CDR2: SGHKS, YYEKEE (reference sequence). J was trimmed by 0 bases and V by 4 bases; bases with no gene match: 4. The CDR3 spans 15 residues. The sequences come from PBMCs from blood, collected 23 to 25 months after vaccination. The clonotype comes from a man aged 50 to 69 who received an inactivated influenza vaccine. The chain links TRBV5-5 to TRBJ2-1; 7 nucleotides match TRBD1. CDR3 bases: TGTGCCAGCAGCACAGGGGCGAGCTCCTACAATGAGCAGTTCTTC. Translating gives CASSTGASSYNEQFF.